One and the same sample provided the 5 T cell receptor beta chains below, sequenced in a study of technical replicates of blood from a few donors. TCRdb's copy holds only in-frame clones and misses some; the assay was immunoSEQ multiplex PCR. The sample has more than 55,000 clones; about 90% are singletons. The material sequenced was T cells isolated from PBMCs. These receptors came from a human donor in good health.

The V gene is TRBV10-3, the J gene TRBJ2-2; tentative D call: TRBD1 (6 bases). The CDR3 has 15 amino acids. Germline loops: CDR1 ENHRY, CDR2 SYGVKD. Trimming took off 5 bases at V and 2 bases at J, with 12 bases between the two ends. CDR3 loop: CAISPLDSNTGELFF. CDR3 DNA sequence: TGTGCCATCAGTCCTTTGGACAGCAACACCGGGGAGCTGTTTTTT.

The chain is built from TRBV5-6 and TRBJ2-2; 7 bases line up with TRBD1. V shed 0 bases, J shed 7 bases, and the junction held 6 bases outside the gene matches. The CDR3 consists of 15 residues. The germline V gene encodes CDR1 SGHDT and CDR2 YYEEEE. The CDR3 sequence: CASSLDPRGLGELFF. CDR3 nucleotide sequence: TGTGCCAGCAGCTTGGATCCTAGGGGGCTCGGGGAGCTGTTTTTT.

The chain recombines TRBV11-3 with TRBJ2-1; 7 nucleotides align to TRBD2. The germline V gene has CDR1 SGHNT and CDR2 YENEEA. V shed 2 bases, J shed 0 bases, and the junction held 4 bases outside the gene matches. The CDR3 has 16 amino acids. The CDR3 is CASSLIGGSSYNEQFF. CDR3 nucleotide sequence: TGTGCCAGCAGCTTAATTGGCGGGAGCTCCTACAATGAGCAGTTCTTC.

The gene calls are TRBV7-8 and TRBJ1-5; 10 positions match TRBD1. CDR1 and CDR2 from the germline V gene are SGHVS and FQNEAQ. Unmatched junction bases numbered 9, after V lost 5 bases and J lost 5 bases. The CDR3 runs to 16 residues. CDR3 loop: CASSLSGTGVYQPQHF. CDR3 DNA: TGTGCCAGCAGCCTTTCCGGGACAGGGGTTTATCAGCCCCAGCATTTT.

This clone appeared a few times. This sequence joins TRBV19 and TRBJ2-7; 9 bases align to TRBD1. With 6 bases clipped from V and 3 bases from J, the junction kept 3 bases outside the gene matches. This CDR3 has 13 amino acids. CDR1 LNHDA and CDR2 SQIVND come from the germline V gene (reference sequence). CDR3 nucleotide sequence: TGTGCCAGTAGGAGGGACAGGGACTACGAGCAGTACTTC. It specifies CASRRDRDYEQYF.